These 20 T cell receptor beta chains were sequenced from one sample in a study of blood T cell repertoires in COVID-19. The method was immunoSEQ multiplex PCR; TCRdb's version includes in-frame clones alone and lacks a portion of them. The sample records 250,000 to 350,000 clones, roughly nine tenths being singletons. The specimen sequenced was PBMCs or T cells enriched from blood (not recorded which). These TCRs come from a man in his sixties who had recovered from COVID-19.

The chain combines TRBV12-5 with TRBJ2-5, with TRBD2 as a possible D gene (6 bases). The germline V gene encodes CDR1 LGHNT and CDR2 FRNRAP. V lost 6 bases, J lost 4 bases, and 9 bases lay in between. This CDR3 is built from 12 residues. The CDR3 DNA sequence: TGTGCTAGTGGCCGGACTACAGAGACCCAGTACTTC. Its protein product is CASGRTTETQYF.

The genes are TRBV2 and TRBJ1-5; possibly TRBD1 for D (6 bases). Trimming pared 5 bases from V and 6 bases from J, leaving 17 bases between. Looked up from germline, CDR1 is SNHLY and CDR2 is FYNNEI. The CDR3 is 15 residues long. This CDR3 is CASSPRSGGRQPQHF. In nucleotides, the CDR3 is TGTGCCAGCAGTCCTCGGTCGGGGGGCCGTCAGCCCCAGCATTTT.

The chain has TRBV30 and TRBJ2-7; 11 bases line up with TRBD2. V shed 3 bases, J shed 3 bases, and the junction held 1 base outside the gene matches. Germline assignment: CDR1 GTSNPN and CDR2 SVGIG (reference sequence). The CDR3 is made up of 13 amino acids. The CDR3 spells CAWRLAGDYEQYF. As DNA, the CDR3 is TGTGCCTGGAGACTAGCGGGGGACTACGAGCAGTACTTC.

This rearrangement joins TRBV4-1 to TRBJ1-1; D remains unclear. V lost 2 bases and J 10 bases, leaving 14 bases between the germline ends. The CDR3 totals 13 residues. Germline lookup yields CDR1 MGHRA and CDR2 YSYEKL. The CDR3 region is CASSQRFQTAAFF. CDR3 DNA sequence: TGCGCCAGCAGCCAACGTTTTCAAACAGCAGCTTTCTTT.

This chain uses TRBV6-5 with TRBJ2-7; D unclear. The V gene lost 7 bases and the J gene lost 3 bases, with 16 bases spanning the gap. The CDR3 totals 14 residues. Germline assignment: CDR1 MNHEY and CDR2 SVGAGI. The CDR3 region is CASTSPVTNYEQYF. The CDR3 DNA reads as TGTGCCAGCACCTCCCCCGTTACAAACTACGAGCAGTACTTC.

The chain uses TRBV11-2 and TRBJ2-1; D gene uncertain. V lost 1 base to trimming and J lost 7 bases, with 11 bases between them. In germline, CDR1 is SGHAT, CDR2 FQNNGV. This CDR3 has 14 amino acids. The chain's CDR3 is CASSLGFGRNEQFF. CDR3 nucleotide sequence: TGTGCCAGCAGCTTAGGCTTTGGTCGGAATGAGCAGTTCTTC.

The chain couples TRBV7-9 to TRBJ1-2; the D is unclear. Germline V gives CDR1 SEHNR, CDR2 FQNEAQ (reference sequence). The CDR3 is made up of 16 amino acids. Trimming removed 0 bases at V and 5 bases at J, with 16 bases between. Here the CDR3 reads CASSLAVSNPLYGYTF. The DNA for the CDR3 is TGTGCCAGCAGCTTAGCGGTATCTAACCCCTTATATGGCTACACCTTC.

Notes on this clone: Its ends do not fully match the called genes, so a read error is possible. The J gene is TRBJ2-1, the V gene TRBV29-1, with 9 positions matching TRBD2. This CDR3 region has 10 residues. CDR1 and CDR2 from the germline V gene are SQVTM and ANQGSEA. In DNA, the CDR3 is TGCAGCGTTGACCTAGCGGGAATGATCTTC. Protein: CSVDLAGMIF.

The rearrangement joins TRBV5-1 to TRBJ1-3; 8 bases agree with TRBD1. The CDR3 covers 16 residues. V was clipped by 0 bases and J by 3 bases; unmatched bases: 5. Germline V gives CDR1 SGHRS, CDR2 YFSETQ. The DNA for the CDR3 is TGCGCCAGCAGCTTGGGGGACAGGAGTAGTGGAAACACCATATATTTT. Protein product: CASSLGDRSSGNTIYF.

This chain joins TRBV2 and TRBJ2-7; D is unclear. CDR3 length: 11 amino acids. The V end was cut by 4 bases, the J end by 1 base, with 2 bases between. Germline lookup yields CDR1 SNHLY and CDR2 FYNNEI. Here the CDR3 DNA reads TGTGCCAGCAGTGTATCCTACGAGCAGTACTTC. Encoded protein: CASSVSYEQYF. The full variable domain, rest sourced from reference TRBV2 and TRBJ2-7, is EPEVTQTPSHQVTQMGQEVILRCVPISNHLYFYWYRQILGQKVEFLVSFYNNEISEKSEIFDDQFSVERPDGSNFTLKIRSTKLEDSAMYFCASSVSYEQYFGPGTRLTVT.

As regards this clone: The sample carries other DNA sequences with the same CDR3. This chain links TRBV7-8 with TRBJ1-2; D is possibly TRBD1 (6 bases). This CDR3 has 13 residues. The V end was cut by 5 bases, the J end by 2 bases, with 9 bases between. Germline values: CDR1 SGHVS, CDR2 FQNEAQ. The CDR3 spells CASSPGVNYGYTF. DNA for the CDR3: TGTGCCAGCAGCCCAGGGGTCAACTATGGCTACACCTTC. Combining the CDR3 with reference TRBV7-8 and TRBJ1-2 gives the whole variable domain GAGVSQSPRYKVAKRGQDVALRCDPISGHVSLFWYQQALGQGPEFLTYFQNEAQLDKSGLPSDRFFAERPEGSVSTLKIQRTQQEDSAVYLCASSPGVNYGYTFGSGTRLTVV.

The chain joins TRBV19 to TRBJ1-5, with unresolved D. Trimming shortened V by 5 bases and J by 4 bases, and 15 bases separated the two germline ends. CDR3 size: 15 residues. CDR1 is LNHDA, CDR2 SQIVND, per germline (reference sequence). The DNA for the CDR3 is TGTGCCAGTAGTCTTGGACGGGAAAAAAATCAGCCCCAGCATTTT. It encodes CASSLGREKNQPQHF.

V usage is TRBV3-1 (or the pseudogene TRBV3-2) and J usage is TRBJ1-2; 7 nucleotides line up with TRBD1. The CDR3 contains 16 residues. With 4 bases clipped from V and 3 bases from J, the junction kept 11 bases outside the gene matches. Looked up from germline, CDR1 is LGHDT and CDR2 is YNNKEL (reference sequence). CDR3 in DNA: TGTGCCAGCAGCCCACTGGGACAGCGGAATCACTATGGCTACACCTTC. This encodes CASSPLGQRNHYGYTF.

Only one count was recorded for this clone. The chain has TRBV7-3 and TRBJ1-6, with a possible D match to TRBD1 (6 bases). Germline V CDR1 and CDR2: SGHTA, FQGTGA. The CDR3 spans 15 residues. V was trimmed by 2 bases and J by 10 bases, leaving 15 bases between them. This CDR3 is CASSLRGTGRSPLHF. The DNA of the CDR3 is TGTGCCAGCAGCTTACGTGGAACAGGGCGCTCACCCCTCCACTTT.

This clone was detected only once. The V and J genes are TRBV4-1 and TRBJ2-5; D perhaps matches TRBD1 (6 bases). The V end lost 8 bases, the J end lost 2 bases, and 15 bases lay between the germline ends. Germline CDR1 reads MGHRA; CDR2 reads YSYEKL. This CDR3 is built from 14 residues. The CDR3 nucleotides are TGCGCCAGCTCCCGGAGCGGACAGCAAGAGACCCAGTACTTC. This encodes CASSRSGQQETQYF.

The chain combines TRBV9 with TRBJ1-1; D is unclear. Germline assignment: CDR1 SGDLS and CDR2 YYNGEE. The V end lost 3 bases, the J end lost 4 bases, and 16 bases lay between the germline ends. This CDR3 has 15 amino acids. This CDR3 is CASSEGPNPGTEAFF. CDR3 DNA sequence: TGTGCCAGCAGCGAAGGCCCGAACCCAGGCACTGAAGCTTTCTTT.

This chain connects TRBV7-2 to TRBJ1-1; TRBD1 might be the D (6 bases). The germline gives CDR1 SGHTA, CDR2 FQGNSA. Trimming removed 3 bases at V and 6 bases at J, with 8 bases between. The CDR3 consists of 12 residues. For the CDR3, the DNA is TGTGCCAGCAGCTTGACAGGTCCTGAAGCTTTCTTT. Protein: CASSLTGPEAFF.

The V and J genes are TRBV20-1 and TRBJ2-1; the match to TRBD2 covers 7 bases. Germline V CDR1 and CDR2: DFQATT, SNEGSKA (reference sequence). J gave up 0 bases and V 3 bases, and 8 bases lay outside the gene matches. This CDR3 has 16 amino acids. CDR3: CSASRASGGSYNEQFF. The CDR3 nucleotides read TGCAGTGCTAGTCGGGCTAGCGGCGGCTCCTACAATGAGCAGTTCTTC.

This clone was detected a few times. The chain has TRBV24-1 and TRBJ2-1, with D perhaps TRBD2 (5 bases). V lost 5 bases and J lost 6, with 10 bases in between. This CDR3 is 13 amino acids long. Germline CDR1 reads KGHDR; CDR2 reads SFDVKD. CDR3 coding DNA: TGTGCCACCAGTGCCCTAGCCGGCAATGAGCAGTTCTTC. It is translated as CATSALAGNEQFF.

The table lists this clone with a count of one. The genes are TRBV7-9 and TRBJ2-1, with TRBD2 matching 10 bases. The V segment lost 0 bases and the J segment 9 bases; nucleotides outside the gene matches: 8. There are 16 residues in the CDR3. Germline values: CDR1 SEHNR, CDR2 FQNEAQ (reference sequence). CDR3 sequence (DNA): TGTGCCAGCAGCTTAGCGGCGAGCGGGGGGGAGGCTGAGCAGTTCTTC. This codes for CASSLAASGGEAEQFF.